Following are 14 T cell receptor beta chains from one sample sequenced in a study of control samples from healthy donors and cancer patients. Produced via immunoSEQ multiplex PCR; TCRdb's table is partial and in-frame only. Among some 170,000 clones listed, around 96% were seen once. The sequencing sample was made of blood. These receptors came from a woman aged 25 to 45 in good health.

V usage is TRBV5-8 and J usage is TRBJ1-1; no clear D. This CDR3 comprises 14 residues. Per the germline V gene, CDR1 is SGHTS and CDR2 is YDEGEE. Trimming removed 2 bases from V and 7 bases from J, with 15 bases in between. In DNA, the CDR3 is TGTGCCAGCAGCTTTTTATCGCGGGATTTTGAAGCTTTCTTT. Residues: CASSFLSRDFEAFF.

This clone was recorded only once. V usage is TRBV9 and J usage is TRBJ2-1, with 11 bases aligning to TRBD2. The CDR3 spans 15 residues. Germline lookup yields CDR1 SGDLS and CDR2 YYNGEE. J gave up 5 bases and V 0 bases, and 1 base lay outside the gene matches. The CDR3 is CASSVVAGGHNEQFF. CDR3 DNA: TGTGCCAGCAGCGTAGTAGCGGGAGGGCACAATGAGCAGTTCTTC.

The chain combines TRBV28 with TRBJ1-5, with 8 bases fitting TRBD1. The CDR3 has 16 amino acids. Germline CDR1 MDHEN, CDR2 SYDVKM. With 8 bases clipped from V and 7 bases from J, the junction kept 16 bases outside the gene matches. The chain's CDR3 is CASSNGGTGFSQPQHF. CDR3 nucleotides: TGTGCCAGCTCAAACGGCGGGACAGGTTTCAGCCAGCCCCAGCATTTT. Full variable domain (remainder filled in from reference TRBV28 and TRBJ1-5): DVKVTQSSRYLVKRTGEKVFLECVQDMDHENMFWYRQDPGLGLRLIYFSYDVKMKEKGDIPEGYSVSREKKERFSLILESASTNQTSMYLCASSNGGTGFSQPQHFGDGTRLSIL.

The chain recombines TRBV6-5 with TRBJ2-2, with no clear D. Germline CDR1 is MNHEY and CDR2 is SVGAGI. With 6 bases removed from V and 1 base from J, the gap between germline ends came to 9 bases. The CDR3 covers 14 residues. CDR3 coding DNA: TGTGCCAGCAGAGGCCAGTGGAACACCGGGGAGCTGTTTTTT. Protein sequence: CASRGQWNTGELFF.

The chain employs TRBV11-2 and TRBJ2-5, with 7 bases matching TRBD1. This CDR3 spans 15 amino acids. Germline lookup yields CDR1 SGHAT and CDR2 FQNNGV. V was pared by 5 bases and J by 2 bases, with 8 bases of the junction left unmatched. CDR3 bases: TGTGCCAGCAGCAACTGGGACAGAGAACAAGAGACCCAGTACTTC. Its translation is CASSNWDREQETQYF.

CDR3 bases: TGTGCCAGCAGTGAGATAGCGGGAGTGTGGGGTGGAGGTTACAATGAGCAGTTCTTC. This codes for CASSEIAGVWGGGYNEQFF. This sequence joins TRBV6-1 and TRBJ2-1; 9 bases are shared with TRBD2. This CDR3 is 19 amino acids long. V lost 3 bases and J lost 4; bases outside the gene matches: 16. Germline loops: CDR1 MNHNS, CDR2 SASEGT.

The chain couples TRBV5-1 to TRBJ1-3; 10 positions agree with TRBD1. The J segment lost 0 bases and the V segment lost 0 bases, leaving 3 bases of the junction unmatched. The CDR3 runs 17 residues. Looked up from germline, CDR1 is SGHRS and CDR2 is YFSETQ. CDR3 coding DNA: TGCGCCAGCAGCTTGGGACAGGGGGCCGTCTCTGGAAACACCATATATTTT. Protein sequence: CASSLGQGAVSGNTIYF.

V is TRBV6-5 and J is TRBJ2-3; 10 bases align to TRBD2. Germline trimming cut 6 bases from V and 6 bases from J; bases unmatched to any gene: 9. The CDR3 is made up of 15 amino acids. Germline CDR1 MNHEY, CDR2 SVGAGI. This chain's CDR3 is CASSEIAGGPDTQYF. The CDR3 DNA sequence: TGTGCCAGCAGCGAGATAGCGGGAGGACCGGATACGCAGTATTTT.

The gene calls are TRBV28 and TRBJ1-5; no clear D. Trimming took 3 bases from V and 5 from J, leaving 20 bases between them. Germline CDR1 is MDHEN and CDR2 is SYDVKM. CDR3 size: 17 residues. The CDR3 sequence: CASSFRSDNNFDQPQHF. CDR3 DNA: TGTGCCAGCAGTTTCAGGAGTGACAACAACTTTGATCAGCCCCAGCATTTT.

V usage is TRBV28 and J usage is TRBJ1-4; D ambiguous. In germline, CDR1 is MDHEN, CDR2 SYDVKM. This CDR3 has 14 amino acids. Deletions cut 8 bases from V and 7 bases from J, with 17 bases between. The DNA for the CDR3 is TGTGCCAGCTCATCGTTAGGGCGCGGTGAAAAACTGTTTTTT. Translating gives CASSSLGRGEKLFF.

The rearrangement links TRBV2 to TRBJ2-1; D gene ambiguous. V gave up 5 bases and J gave up 3 bases, with 8 bases separating them. There are 13 residues in the CDR3. Germline-derived CDR1 and CDR2 are SNHLY and FYNNEI. CDR3: CASSPGSYNEQFF. In DNA, the CDR3 is TGTGCCAGCAGTCCCGGCAGCTACAATGAGCAGTTCTTC.

The rearrangement joins TRBV5-4 to TRBJ2-4; TRBD1 matches at 8 bases. The V and J ends lost 4 bases and 3 bases, in that order; junction bases with no gene match: 6. Looked up from germline, CDR1 is SGHNT and CDR2 is YYREEE (reference sequence). This CDR3 comprises 15 residues. CDR3 residues: CASSQTGENKNIQYF. The CDR3 DNA sequence: TGTGCCAGCAGCCAGACAGGGGAAAACAAAAACATTCAGTACTTC. The full variable domain, completed using reference TRBV5-4 and TRBJ2-4, is ETGVTQSPTHLIKTRGQQVTLRCSSQSGHNTVSWYQQALGQGPQFIFQYYREEENGRGNFPPRFSGLQFPNYSSELNVNALELDDSALYLCASSQTGENKNIQYFGAGTRLSVL.

The J gene is TRBJ2-5, the V gene TRBV7-9; 9 nucleotides match TRBD2. V trimming: 7 bases; J trimming: 1 base; junction bases outside the gene matches: 4. Germline V gene lookup returns CDR1 SEHNR and CDR2 FQNEAQ (reference sequence). CDR3 length: 14 residues. CDR3: CASTASGAQETQYF. The CDR3, as DNA: TGTGCCAGCACGGCTAGCGGGGCCCAAGAGACCCAGTACTTC.

The J gene is TRBJ2-1, the V gene TRBV30; possibly TRBD2 for D (5 bases). The CDR3 is 13 amino acids. CDR1 and CDR2 from the germline V gene are GTSNPN and SVGIG (reference sequence). Trimming removed 4 bases from V and 9 bases from J, with 16 bases in between. The CDR3 region has the DNA TGTGCCTGGAAGTTTTTGGTGGGGAGTGAGCAGTTCTTC. This encodes CAWKFLVGSEQFF.